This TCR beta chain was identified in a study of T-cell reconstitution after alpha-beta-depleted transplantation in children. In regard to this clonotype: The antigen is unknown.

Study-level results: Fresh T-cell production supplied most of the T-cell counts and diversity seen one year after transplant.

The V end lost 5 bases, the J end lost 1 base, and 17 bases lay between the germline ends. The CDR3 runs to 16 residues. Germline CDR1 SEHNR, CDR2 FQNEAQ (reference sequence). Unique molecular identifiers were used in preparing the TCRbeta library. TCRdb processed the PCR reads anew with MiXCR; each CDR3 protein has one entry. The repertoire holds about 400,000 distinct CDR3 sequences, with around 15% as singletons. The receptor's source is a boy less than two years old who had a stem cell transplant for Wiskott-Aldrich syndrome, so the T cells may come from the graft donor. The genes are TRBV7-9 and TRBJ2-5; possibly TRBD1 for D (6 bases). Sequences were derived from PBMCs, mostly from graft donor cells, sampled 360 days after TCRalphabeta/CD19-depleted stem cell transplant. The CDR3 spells CASSLERGHLQETQYF. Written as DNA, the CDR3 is TGTGCCAGCAGCCTAGAGAGGGGACACCTCCAAGAGACCCAGTACTTC.